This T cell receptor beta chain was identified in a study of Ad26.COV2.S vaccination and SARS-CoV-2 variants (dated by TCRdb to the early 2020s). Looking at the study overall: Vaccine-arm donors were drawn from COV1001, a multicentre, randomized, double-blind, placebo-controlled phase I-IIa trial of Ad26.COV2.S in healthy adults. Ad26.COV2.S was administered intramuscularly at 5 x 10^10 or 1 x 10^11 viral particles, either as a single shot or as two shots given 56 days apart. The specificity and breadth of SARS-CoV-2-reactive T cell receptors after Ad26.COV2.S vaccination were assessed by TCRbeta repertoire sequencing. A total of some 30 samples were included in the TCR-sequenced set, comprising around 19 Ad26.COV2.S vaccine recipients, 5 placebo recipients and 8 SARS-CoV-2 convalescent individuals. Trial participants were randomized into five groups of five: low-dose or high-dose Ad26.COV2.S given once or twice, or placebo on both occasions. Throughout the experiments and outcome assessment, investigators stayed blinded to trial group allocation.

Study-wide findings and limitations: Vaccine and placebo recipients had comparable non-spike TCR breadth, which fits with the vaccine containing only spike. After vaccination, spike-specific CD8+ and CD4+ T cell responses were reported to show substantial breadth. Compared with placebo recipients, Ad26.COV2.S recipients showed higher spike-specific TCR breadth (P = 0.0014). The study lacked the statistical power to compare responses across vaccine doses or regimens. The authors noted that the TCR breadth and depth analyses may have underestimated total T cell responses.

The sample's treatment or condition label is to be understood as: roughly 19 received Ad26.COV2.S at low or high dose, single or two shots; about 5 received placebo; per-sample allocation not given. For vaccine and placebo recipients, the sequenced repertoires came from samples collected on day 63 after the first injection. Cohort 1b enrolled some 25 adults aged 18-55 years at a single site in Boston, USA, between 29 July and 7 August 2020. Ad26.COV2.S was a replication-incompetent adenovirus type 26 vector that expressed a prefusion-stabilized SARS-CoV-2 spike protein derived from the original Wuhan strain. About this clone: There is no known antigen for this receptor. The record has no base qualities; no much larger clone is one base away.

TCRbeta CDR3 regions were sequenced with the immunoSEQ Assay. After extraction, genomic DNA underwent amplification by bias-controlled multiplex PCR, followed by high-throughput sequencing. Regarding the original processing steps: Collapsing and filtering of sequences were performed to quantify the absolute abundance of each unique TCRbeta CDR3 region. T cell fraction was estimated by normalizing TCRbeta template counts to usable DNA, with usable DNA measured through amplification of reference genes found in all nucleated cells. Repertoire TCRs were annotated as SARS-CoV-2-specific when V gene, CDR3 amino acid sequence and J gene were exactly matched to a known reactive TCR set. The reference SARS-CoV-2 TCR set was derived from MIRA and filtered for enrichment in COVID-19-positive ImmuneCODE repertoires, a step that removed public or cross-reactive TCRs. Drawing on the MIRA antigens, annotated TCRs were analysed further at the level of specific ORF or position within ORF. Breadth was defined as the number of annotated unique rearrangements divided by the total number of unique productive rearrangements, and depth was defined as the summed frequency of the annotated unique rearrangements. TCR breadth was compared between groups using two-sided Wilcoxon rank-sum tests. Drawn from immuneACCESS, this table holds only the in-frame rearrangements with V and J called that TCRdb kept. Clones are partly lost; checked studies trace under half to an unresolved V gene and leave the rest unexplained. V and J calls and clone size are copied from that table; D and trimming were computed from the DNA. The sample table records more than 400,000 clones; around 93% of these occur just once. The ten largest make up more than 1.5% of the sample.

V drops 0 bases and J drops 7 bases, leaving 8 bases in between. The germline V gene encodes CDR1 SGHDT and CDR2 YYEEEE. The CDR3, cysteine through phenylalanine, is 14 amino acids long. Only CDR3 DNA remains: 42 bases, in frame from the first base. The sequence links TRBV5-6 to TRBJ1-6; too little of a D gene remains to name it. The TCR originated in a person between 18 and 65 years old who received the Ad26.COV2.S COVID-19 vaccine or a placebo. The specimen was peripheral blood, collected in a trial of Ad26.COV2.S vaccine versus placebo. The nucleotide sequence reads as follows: TGTGCCAGCAGCTTGGTTCTCAGAAATTCACCCCTCCACTTT. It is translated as CASSLVLRNSPLHF.